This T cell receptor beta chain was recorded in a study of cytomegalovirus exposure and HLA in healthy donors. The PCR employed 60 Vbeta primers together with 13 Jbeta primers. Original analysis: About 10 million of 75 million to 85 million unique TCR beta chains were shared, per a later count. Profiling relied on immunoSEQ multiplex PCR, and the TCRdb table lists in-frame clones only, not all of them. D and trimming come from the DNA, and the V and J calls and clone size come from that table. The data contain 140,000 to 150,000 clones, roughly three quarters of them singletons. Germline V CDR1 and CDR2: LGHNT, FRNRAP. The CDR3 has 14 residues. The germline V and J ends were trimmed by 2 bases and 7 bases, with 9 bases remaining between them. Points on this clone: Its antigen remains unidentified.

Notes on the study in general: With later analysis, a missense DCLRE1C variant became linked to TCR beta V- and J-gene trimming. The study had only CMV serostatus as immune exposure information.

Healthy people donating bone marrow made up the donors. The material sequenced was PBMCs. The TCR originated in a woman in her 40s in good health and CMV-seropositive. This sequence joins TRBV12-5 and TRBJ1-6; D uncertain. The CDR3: CASGLMEGNSPLHF. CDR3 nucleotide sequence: TGTGCTAGTGGTTTGATGGAGGGCAATTCACCCCTCCACTTT.